This passage covers 10 T cell receptor beta chains from one sample sequenced in a study of persistence of HIV-infected CD4 T cells. Cells were stimulated nonspecifically with anti-CD3/anti-CD28 magnetic beads. CD4+ T cells upregulating both CD40 ligand and CD69 were sorted as responding cells. The immunoSEQ assay was version 4, run in survey mode. The data were produced by immunoSEQ multiplex PCR, yet TCRdb's version contains in-frame clones alone and is incomplete. This repertoire shows 45,000 or so clones, 88% found once; its top ten account for 0.4% to 0.5%. These receptors have no known antigen. The sequenced sample was CD4+ T cells sorted from PBMCs after roughly 18-hour stimulation, obtained from a patient who received antiretroviral therapy. The receptors stem from an adult woman with HIV who was CMV-seropositive.

V is TRBV9 and J is TRBJ1-2; possible D gene TRBD1, 5 bases. V lost 0 bases, J lost 2 bases, and 17 bases lay in between. The CDR3 spans 17 residues. Germline V gene lookup returns CDR1 SGDLS and CDR2 YYNGEE. The CDR3 loop is CASSVALGGILNYGYTF. As DNA, the CDR3 is TGTGCCAGCAGCGTAGCTTTGGGGGGGATCCTCAACTATGGCTACACCTTC.

This clone appeared a single time. This chain uses TRBV2 with TRBJ1-4, with TRBD1 identical over 9 bases. Germline V gene data show CDR1 as SNHLY and CDR2 as FYNNEI. This CDR3 has 14 residues. The V gene end was trimmed by 6 bases and the J gene end by 7 bases; junction bases not matched to a gene: 6. CDR3 residues: CASRGDRGFEKLFF. The DNA of the CDR3 is TGTGCCAGCAGGGGCGACAGGGGGTTTGAAAAACTGTTTTTT.

V gene TRBV24-1 combines with J gene TRBJ2-7; D may be TRBD1 or TRBD2 (5 bases each). Germline CDR1 is KGHDR and CDR2 is SFDVKD. The CDR3 contains 17 residues. The germline V and J ends were trimmed by 4 bases and 5 bases, with 23 bases remaining between them. The DNA for the CDR3 is TGTGCCACCAGTGACCTGGGACCTCCTAAAGATTACGACGAGCAGTACGTC. The encoded protein is CATSDLGPPKDYDEQYV.

This chain connects TRBV6-6 to TRBJ1-1; 7 bases agree with TRBD1. The CDR3 totals 15 residues. The germline V gene encodes CDR1 MNHNY and CDR2 SVGAGI (reference sequence). Unmatched junction bases numbered 10, after V lost 5 bases and J lost 4 bases. The CDR3 region is CASSRDSPVGTEAFF. CDR3 DNA sequence: TGTGCCAGCAGTCGGGACAGTCCTGTGGGCACTGAAGCTTTCTTT.

V gene TRBV12-5 combines with J gene TRBJ1-5, with D unresolved. This CDR3 comprises 15 residues. The V gene's germline CDR1 is LGHNT and CDR2 FRNRAP. The V end lost 5 bases, the J end lost 3 bases, and 14 bases lay between the germline ends. For the CDR3, the DNA is TGTGCTAGTGGTCCCGGAGGGTTCGACAATCAGCCCCAGCATTTT. This encodes CASGPGGFDNQPQHF.

The CDR3 loop is CASSPPGHSEKLFF. DNA for the CDR3: TGTGCCAGCTCACCACCGGGGCACTCTGAAAAACTGTTTTTT. V is TRBV18 and J is TRBJ1-4, with a weak D call TRBD1 (5 bases). Trimming took 0 bases from V and 7 from J, leaving 9 bases between them. The CDR3 sequence is 14 residues long. Per the germline V gene, CDR1 is KGHSH and CDR2 is LQKENI. Combining the CDR3 with reference TRBV18 and TRBJ1-4 gives the whole variable domain NAGVMQNPRHLVRRRGQEARLRCSPMKGHSHVYWYRQLPEEGLKFMVYLQKENIIDESGMPKERFSAEFPKEGPSILRIQQVVRGDSAAYFCASSPPGHSEKLFFGSGTQLSVL.

The CDR3 DNA is TGTGCCAGCAGTTACGACAGGAATAGCAATCAGCCCCAGCATTTT. It yields the protein CASSYDRNSNQPQHF. The rearrangement links TRBV2 to TRBJ1-5; maybe TRBD1 (6 bases). The CDR3 has 15 amino acids. V shed 5 bases and J shed 0 bases, with 11 bases lying between them. Germline lookup yields CDR1 SNHLY and CDR2 FYNNEI.

This chain joins TRBV28 and TRBJ1-1; D is ambiguous. The germline gives CDR1 MDHEN, CDR2 SYDVKM. Trimming cost V 1 base and J 6 bases, with 12 bases left between them. This CDR3 is built from 14 residues. The CDR3, as DNA: TGTGCCAGCAGTTTATTCGGCGACCAGGCTGAAGCTTTCTTT. Translated: CASSLFGDQAEAFF.

The genes are TRBV7-3 and TRBJ2-1; 10 bases fit TRBD2. V trimming: 5 bases; J trimming: 7 bases; junction bases outside the gene matches: 8. The CDR3 is 15 amino acids. Germline V lookup: CDR1 SGHTA, CDR2 FQGTGA. CDR3 loop: CASSQSGGADNEQFF. CDR3 sequence (DNA): TGTGCCAGCAGCCAAAGCGGGGGGGCCGATAATGAGCAGTTCTTC.

The chain employs TRBV6-5 and TRBJ1-2; D unclear. The CDR3 runs 13 residues. V was cut by 8 bases and J by 0 bases, with 10 bases left in between. Germline V gene lookup returns CDR1 MNHEY and CDR2 SVGAGI. The CDR3 nucleotides read TGTGCCAGCGCGGTACTCACTAACTATGGCTACACCTTC. Translated: CASAVLTNYGYTF.